The sequence of this T cell receptor beta chain was determined in a study of CD8+CD57+ T cells in acquired aplastic anemia. It was genomic DNA that served as the template for profiling TCR beta VDJ and CDR3. TCRdb re-derived calls from the reads in MiXCR, one entry per CDR3 protein. This sample has roughly 81,000 distinct CDR3 sequences, with over 35% found just once. Germline CDR1 reads DFQATT; CDR2 reads SNEGSKA (reference sequence). CDR3 length: 13 amino acids. The V gene lost 4 bases and the J gene lost 0 bases, with 9 bases spanning the gap. This rearrangement joins TRBV20-1 to TRBJ1-1; D is unclear. The sequence derives from a human donor in good health, serving as a control. The sequenced sample was sorted CD4+, CD8+, or CD8+CD57+ T cells (not recorded which) from PBMCs. The CDR3 spells CSATGRMNTEAFF. CDR3 nucleotide sequence: TGCAGTGCTACCGGACGGATGAACACTGAAGCTTTCTTT.